This T cell receptor (beta chain) was captured in a study of vaccination effects on CD4 cells after COVID-19. Viral peptide pool expansion of antigen-specific CD4+ T cells preceded sequencing in the ViraFEST assay. Following 10 days of culture, CD4+ T cells were isolated. Neither prior SARS-CoV-2 infection nor positive nucleocapsid antibodies were present in the vaccine recipients. Comment on this clone: Antigen specificity is unknown.

Only in-frame clones appear in the TCRdb table, and some are missing; sequencing was by immunoSEQ multiplex PCR. The repertoire holds approximately 24,000 clones, around 75% seen once, with about 9.3% in the top ten. The receptor was isolated from a human donor who received a COVID-19 vaccine. Here the sequenced sample was CD4+ T cells from PBMCs cultured with HCoV-NL63 spike peptides, taken before COVID-19 vaccination.

CDR3 in DNA: TGTGCCAGCAGACCTACCGCAGGCACAGATACGCAGTATTTT. Translating gives CASRPTAGTDTQYF. V usage is TRBV7-2 and J usage is TRBJ2-3; no firm D call. The germline V and J ends were trimmed by 6 bases and 1 base, with 11 bases remaining between them. The CDR3 spans 14 residues. CDR1 SGHTA and CDR2 FQGNSA come from the germline V gene.